The 26 T cell receptor beta chains in this list originate from one sample, sequenced in a study of blood T cells in healthy people across ages. A second PCR of 7 to 11 cycles used a sample-barcoded 5' primer and a J-beta primer mix. MiXCR was run by TCRdb on the 5' RACE reads, yielding one entry per CDR3 protein. The data contain around 1,600,000 distinct CDR3 sequences, roughly 43% of them singletons. Sequencing used blood. These receptors were obtained from a woman aged 18-29 years in good health.

Concerning this clonotype itself: The junction and the germline gene differ at one end; a read error may be behind it. The V gene is TRBV7-9, the J gene TRBJ2-7, with D unclear. CDR1 and CDR2 from the germline V gene are SEHNR and FQNEAQ (reference sequence). The CDR3 has 11 residues. CDR3 in DNA: TGTGTCAGCAGCTTAGGCAGTGAGCAGTACTTC. Protein: CVSSLGSEQYF.

This clonotype was counted a few times. The chain uses TRBV7-2 and TRBJ1-4, with D possibly TRBD1 on 5 matching bases. The germline CDR1 and CDR2 sequences are SGHTA and FQGNSA. V shed 0 bases and J shed 8 bases, with 10 bases lying between them. This CDR3 comprises 14 residues. Here the CDR3 reads CASSLALRGEKLFF. The CDR3 region has the DNA TGTGCCAGCAGCTTAGCGCTACGGGGCGAAAAACTGTTTTTT.

This clonotype was observed a few times. The rearrangement joins TRBV20-1 to TRBJ2-4; 9 nucleotides agree with TRBD2. TRBJ2-7 explains the end of the DNA better; the J call may be wrong. The CDR3 is 14 residues long. The germline gives CDR1 DFQATT, CDR2 SNEGSKA (reference sequence). In DNA, the CDR3 is TGCAGTGCCCGACGACTAGCGGCCGACTACGAGCAGTACTTC. It codes for CSARRLAADYEQYF.

The chain uses TRBV3-1 and TRBJ2-7; 9 bases match TRBD2. Germline trimming cut 1 base from V and 3 bases from J; bases unmatched to any gene: 4. The CDR3 runs to 15 residues. Germline CDR1 LGHDT, CDR2 YNNKEL (reference sequence). In DNA, the CDR3 is TGTGCCAGCAGCCAAGGTAAACTAGCGGGCTACGAGCAGTACTTC. This encodes CASSQGKLAGYEQYF.

The J gene is TRBJ2-3, the V gene TRBV9; a weak D match, TRBD1 (6 bases). V was pared by 4 bases and J by 6 bases, with 15 bases between. Germline V CDR1 and CDR2: SGDLS, YYNGEE. The CDR3 contains 14 residues. This CDR3 is CASSPRYDRDTQYF. The CDR3 DNA sequence: TGTGCCAGCAGCCCTCGGTACGACAGGGATACGCAGTATTTT.

The rearrangement uses TRBV7-9 and TRBJ2-1; a weak D match, TRBD2 (6 bases). Trimming pared 5 bases from V and 0 bases from J, leaving 11 bases between. Germline loops: CDR1 SEHNR, CDR2 FQNEAQ (reference sequence). This CDR3 comprises 15 residues. Here the CDR3 DNA reads TGTGCCAGCAGCCGGGTTAGCGGCTCCTACAATGAGCAGTTCTTC. This codes for CASSRVSGSYNEQFF.

This chain uses TRBV7-9 with TRBJ2-2; D is ambiguous. This CDR3 comprises 15 residues. With 8 bases removed from V and 1 base from J, the gap between germline ends came to 14 bases. Germline values: CDR1 SEHNR, CDR2 FQNEAQ (reference sequence). CDR3: CASRRDTQNTGELFF. CDR3 DNA sequence: TGTGCCAGCCGCAGAGATACCCAGAACACCGGGGAGCTGTTTTTT.

The rearrangement uses TRBV3-1 and TRBJ1-2; no definite D call. Trimming pared 0 bases from V and 7 bases from J, leaving 12 bases between. CDR1 is LGHDT, CDR2 YNNKEL, per germline (reference sequence). This CDR3 region has 14 residues. CDR3: CASSQDSAAAGYTF. The CDR3 DNA is TGTGCCAGCAGCCAAGATAGTGCAGCTGCTGGCTACACCTTC.

This chain joins TRBV6-6 and TRBJ2-1, with 15 positions matching TRBD2. Matching the DNA end better, TRBJ2-7 makes the J call doubtful. CDR1 is MNHNY and CDR2 is SVGAGI in the germline V gene (reference sequence). This CDR3 is built from 16 residues. CDR3 sequence: CASSPGLAGGNNEQYF. CDR3 in DNA: TGTGCCAGCAGCCCTGGACTAGCGGGAGGGAACAATGAGCAGTACTTC.

The genes are TRBV6-2 or TRBV6-3 and TRBJ2-4; D is ambiguous. Germline V gene lookup returns CDR1 MNHEY and CDR2 SVGEGT. The CDR3 length is 13 residues. V was shortened by 2 bases and J by 7 bases, with 9 bases between the two germline ends. CDR3 sequence reads: CASSYPTPNIQYF. For the CDR3, the DNA is TGTGCCAGCAGTTACCCCACACCTAACATTCAGTACTTC.

This chain uses TRBV4-3 with TRBJ2-5, with 11 bases lining up with TRBD2. The CDR3 has 15 residues. Germline lookup yields CDR1 LGHNA and CDR2 YSLEER. V shed 4 bases, J shed 4 bases, and the junction held 5 bases outside the gene matches. The CDR3 reads CASSLTLAGVETQYF. Written as DNA, the CDR3 is TGCGCCAGCAGCCTTACACTAGCGGGAGTAGAGACCCAGTACTTC.

This chain connects TRBV5-1 to TRBJ1-2, with 7 bases lining up with TRBD1. CDR1 is SGHRS and CDR2 is YFSETQ in the germline V gene. The length of the CDR3 is 15 residues. V shed 3 bases, J shed 5 bases, and the junction held 10 bases outside the gene matches. The CDR3 is CASSSGQNLKYGYTF. The CDR3 region has the DNA TGCGCCAGCAGCTCGGGACAGAACTTAAAATATGGCTACACCTTC.

The chain recombines TRBV18 with TRBJ2-4; the D gene is possibly TRBD1 (5 bases). The DNA end is more similar to TRBJ2-7, so the J call may be wrong. This CDR3 is built from 14 residues. Per germline, CDR1 KGHSH and CDR2 LQKENI. The CDR3 sequence: CASSPIRTDSEQYF. CDR3 DNA: TGTGCCAGCTCACCAATTAGGACCGACAGCGAGCAGTACTTC.

This clonotype appeared a few times. The genes are TRBV6-4 and TRBJ1-1; 9 bases agree with TRBD1. Germline CDR1 is MRHNA and CDR2 is SNTAGT. The ends lost 5 bases at V and 10 bases at J; junction bases unmatched: 17. This CDR3 contains 16 residues. CDR3 coding DNA: TGTGCCAGCAGTCTTCACAGGGGGCGAAAAGGATTCGGAGCTTTCTTT. This translates into CASSLHRGRKGFGAFF.

The chain combines TRBV5-1 with TRBJ2-1; 7 bases align to TRBD1. The J segment lost 6 bases and the V segment lost 2 bases, leaving 8 bases of the junction unmatched. Germline CDR1 is SGHRS and CDR2 is YFSETQ. The CDR3 length is 15 residues. The chain's CDR3 is CASSFRDAGGNEQFF. CDR3 bases: TGCGCCAGCAGCTTTAGGGACGCAGGGGGCAATGAGCAGTTCTTC.

The chain links TRBV20-1 to TRBJ2-3, with 8 bases fitting TRBD2. CDR1 and CDR2 from the germline V gene are DFQATT and SNEGSKA (reference sequence). The CDR3 is 14 amino acids. With V trimmed by 6 bases and J by 6 bases, 11 bases remained unmatched. Here the CDR3 reads CSADLSGVGDTQYF. DNA of the CDR3: TGCAGTGCAGATCTTAGCGGGGTGGGTGATACGCAGTATTTT.

This rearrangement joins TRBV5-8 to TRBJ2-1; 8 positions match TRBD2. This CDR3 contains 15 residues. Germline V gene data show CDR1 as SGHTS and CDR2 as YDEGEE. The V gene end was trimmed by 0 bases and the J gene end by 7 bases; junction bases not matched to a gene: 6. CDR3 sequence reads: CASSLASGRWNEQFF. CDR3 DNA: TGTGCCAGCAGCTTGGCCAGCGGGAGATGGAATGAGCAGTTCTTC.

This clonotype turned up a few times. This sequence joins TRBV6-1 and TRBJ1-5, with 8 bases lining up with TRBD1. CDR1 and CDR2 (germline): MNHNS, SASEGT. The J segment lost 3 bases and the V segment lost 2 bases, leaving 3 bases of the junction unmatched. The CDR3 contains 15 residues. CDR3 residues: CASSEQGADNQPQHF. The CDR3 coding sequence is TGTGCCAGCAGTGAACAGGGGGCCGACAATCAGCCCCAGCATTTT.

CDR3 region: CASSQNSGSYNEQFF. CDR3 DNA: TGCGCCAGCAGCCAAAATAGCGGGAGCTACAATGAGCAGTTCTTC. V gene TRBV4-3 combines with J gene TRBJ2-1; 9 bases map to TRBD2. The junction had 2 bases not matched to a gene; V was cut back by 2 bases and J by 3 bases. CDR1 and CDR2 from the germline V gene are LGHNA and YSLEER. CDR3 size: 15 residues.

Ten or more counts support this clonotype. The chain joins TRBV15 to TRBJ2-5; D perhaps matches TRBD2 (6 bases). Trimming stripped 0 bases from V and 3 bases from J, with 11 bases between. From germline, CDR1 is LNHNV and CDR2 YYDKDF (reference sequence). This CDR3 comprises 15 residues. The CDR3 DNA sequence: TGTGCCACCAGCAGAGAACGGAGGGGAGAAGAGACCCAGTACTTC. This codes for CATSRERRGEETQYF.

The genes are TRBV2 and TRBJ1-4, with D perhaps matching TRBD1 (5 bases). The CDR3 is 15 amino acids. The V and J ends lost 0 bases and 5 bases respectively, with 10 bases between them. Germline V gene lookup returns CDR1 SNHLY and CDR2 FYNNEI. The CDR3 DNA sequence: TGTGCCAGCAGTGAAGCGGCCGGGGGAAATGAAAAACTGTTTTTT. It codes for CASSEAAGGNEKLFF.

This clonotype was counted at least ten times. This rearrangement joins TRBV12-3 or TRBV12-4 to TRBJ1-2, with TRBD1 matching 9 bases. Losses at the gene ends were 6 bases for V and 8 bases for J; bases not matched to a gene: 4. This CDR3 has 12 residues. The CDR3 region is CASRGQGWGYTF. The CDR3 nucleotides read TGTGCCAGCAGGGGACAGGGTTGGGGCTACACCTTC.

This clonotype was recorded once. The chain combines TRBV25-1 with TRBJ1-1; TRBD1 matches at 10 bases. Looked up from germline, CDR1 is MGHDK and CDR2 is SYGVNS. The CDR3 runs to 15 residues. V lost 5 bases and J lost 10; bases outside the gene matches: 13. CDR3 bases: TGTGCCAGCAGTATTGGACAGGGGGTAGGGGTAAGAGCTTTCTTT. This gives the protein CASSIGQGVGVRAFF.

V gene TRBV7-9 combines with J gene TRBJ2-3, with D perhaps TRBD2 (6 bases). The CDR3 extends over 15 amino acids. Germline lookup yields CDR1 SEHNR and CDR2 FQNEAQ (reference sequence). V lost 4 bases to trimming and J lost 0 bases, with 11 bases between them. The CDR3 nucleotides are TGTGCCAGCAGCTCTCGGGCGGGAAGCACAGATACGCAGTATTTT. Protein product: CASSSRAGSTDTQYF.

This clonotype was observed a few times. The CDR3 here is CSALQVGQETQYF. The CDR3 nucleotides are TGCAGTGCTCTACAGGTGGGACAAGAGACCCAGTACTTC. The chain uses TRBV20-1 and TRBJ2-5; D may be TRBD1 (5 bases). The V and J ends lost 5 bases and 2 bases respectively, with 12 bases between them. The germline V gene has CDR1 DFQATT and CDR2 SNEGSKA (reference sequence). The CDR3 runs 13 residues.

The chain joins TRBV10-3 to TRBJ2-7; 12 bases line up with TRBD2. J was trimmed by 5 bases and V by 7 bases; bases with no gene match: 6. The CDR3 totals 14 residues. CDR1 ENHRY and CDR2 SYGVKD come from the germline V gene. The CDR3 nucleotides are TGTGCCATCACCGAGACTAGCGGGAGAAACGAGCAGTACTTC. It codes for CAITETSGRNEQYF.